This paragraph reports one T cell receptor (beta chain). This clonotype occurred a few times. Its cognate antigen has yet to be identified. There are no base qualities to consult, and no much larger clone falls within one base. PBMCs were isolated by Ficoll-Paque density gradient centrifugation. This record comes from a study of T-cell memory formation after mild COVID-19 (dated by TCRdb to the early 2020s). About the study as a whole: Most TCR sequence clusters were specific to one of the two donors. T-cell clones expanding and contracting after mild COVID-19 in two donors were tracked by longitudinal TCRalpha and TCRbeta repertoire sequencing. The cohort comprised two young, previously healthy adult volunteers, one female and one male. Overall study results and their limits: The study included only a couple of mild cases, and larger cohorts that include severe cases with pre-infection samples were judged to be necessary. Contracting CD4+ clones appeared mostly in the CM and EM memory subsets, whereas CD8+ clones were enriched in EMRA. Clones that contracted from day 15 to 85 showed balanced CD4/CD8 phenotypes, whereas a second wave of clones that expanded from day 15 to 37 leaned towards CD4+. The second-wave clones that peaked on day 37 were not confirmed to be SARS-CoV-2 specific. Some responding clones were found in pre-infection memory, which suggests that pre-existing cross-reactive memory T cells took part in the SARS-CoV-2 response.

The CDR3 contains 12 residues, cysteine and phenylalanine counted. The CDR3 DNA has 36 bases and is translated from base 1. The V end loses 3 bases and the J end loses 7 bases, and a stretch of 7 bases separates them. In the germline V gene, CDR1 corresponds to SGHRS and CDR2 to YFSETQ. TCRdb records Illumina NovaSeq 6000 as the sequencer. TCRalpha and TCRbeta cDNA libraries were constructed by 5'RACE with constant-segment primers, with sample barcodes and unique molecular identifiers being introduced. RNA was extracted from every sample with Trizol reagent. Library amplification was performed in two PCR steps, and a second sample barcode and Illumina TruSeq adapters were introduced in the second step. Libraries were sequenced on an Illumina NovaSeq with 2 x 150 bp paired-end reads. The study's own analysis went as follows. Reads were demultiplexed and collapsed into UMI-guided consensus sequences with migec v1.2.7. Using mixcr v2.1.11, UMI consensuses were aligned to TRA and TRB V and J templates and then assembled into clonotypes. Expanded or contracted clonotypes were those called significant by both edgeR and NoisET, with noise models trained on biological replicates. For edgeR calls, the thresholds were a false discovery rate-adjusted p below 0.01 and a log2 fold-change of 1. As an exploratory analysis of dynamics, max-normalized trajectories of the 1000 most abundant clonotypes were examined by PCA with hierarchical clustering. Separately sequenced CD4+ and CD8+ repertoires were used to assign the CD4 or CD8 phenotype of responding clones. In TCRdb, the public reads were trimmed at Q25 with fastp and aligned with MiXCR, with productive beta chains retained. Every entry covers one CDR3 protein and lists the most common genes and DNA from its rows. TCRdb, rather than the study authors, made the V and J calls. The sample data list about 620,000 distinct CDR3 sequences, and over 15% of these were observed just once. Around 12% of the sample belongs to the ten largest clones.

The clonotype comes from an adult woman who had mild COVID-19 (a few samples of this study predate the infection). The sample titles of this study are shuffled in the database, so cell type and time point are left out; the donor was told from shared clones. The sequenced sample consisted of PBMCs or a T cell subset sorted from them (not recorded which). In this chain, TRBV5-1 is recombined with TRBJ2-2; the D gene remains uncertain. The CDR3 has the sequence CASSSVGGELFF. The bases read TGCGCCAGCAGCTCGGTTGGCGGGGAGCTGTTTTTT.